This TCR beta chain was retrieved from a study of blood T cell repertoires in COVID-19. Study-wide background: Whether acute or convalescent, the COVID-19 samples came from the United States, Italy and Spain. T cells, B-cell-depleted T cells, or PBMCs provided the cDNA or gDNA that served as material.

The CDR3 totals 14 residues. The germline V gene has CDR1 MDHEN and CDR2 SYDVKM. V lost 2 bases and J lost 1, with 8 bases in between. Original data processing: Amplification of reference gene primers provided the estimated nucleated cell counts. The table came from immunoSEQ multiplex PCR; TCRdb's copy has only in-frame clones and leaves some out. V and J calls and clone size are copied from that table; D and trimming were computed from the DNA. The table has approximately 390,000 clones, 90% seen once. The chain joins TRBV28 to TRBJ1-1, with TRBD1 as a possible D gene (6 bases). This TCR was recovered from a young man with active or convalescent COVID-19. What was sequenced was peripheral blood. The CDR3 spells CASSLVRGNTEAFF. In DNA form, the CDR3 reads TGTGCCAGCAGTTTAGTCAGGGGGAACACTGAAGCTTTCTTT.